This record covers a single T cell receptor beta chain. The table came from immunoSEQ multiplex PCR; TCRdb's copy has only in-frame clones and leaves some out. Of over 10,000 clones listed, approximately 85% are singletons. These data are taken from a study of tumor-infiltrating lymphocytes in localized non-small cell lung cancer. This CDR3 is 13 amino acids long. With 10 bases clipped from V and 5 bases from J, the junction kept 8 bases outside the gene matches. Per germline, CDR1 MNHNS and CDR2 SASEGT. The rearrangement links TRBV6-1 to TRBJ2-3; the match to TRBD2 covers 8 bases. This clonotype was sampled from a human donor with non-small cell lung cancer. Sequenced: uninvolved lung tissue not adjacent to the tumor. The CDR3 sequence: CATTGTSLDTQYF. The CDR3 DNA reads TGTGCCACTACCGGGACTAGTTTAGATACGCAGTATTTT.